This entry lists 12 T cell receptor beta chains sequenced from one sample in a study of T cell responses to AZD1222 COVID-19 vaccine. Method: immunoSEQ multiplex PCR; TCRdb's copy keeps in-frame clones and lacks some. The sample shows under 150,000 clones, around 87% of them seen only once. The sequenced sample was peripheral blood, obtained 28 days after the second AZD1222 dose. The receptors here all came from an adult who received the AZD1222 COVID-19 vaccine.

The chain joins TRBV7-9 to TRBJ2-3; D is possibly TRBD1 (5 bases). This CDR3 is 13 amino acids long. Germline CDR1 and CDR2: SEHNR and FQNEAQ (reference sequence). V lost 5 bases to trimming and J lost 4 bases, with 10 bases between them. The CDR3 here is CASSPRAADTQYF. CDR3 sequence (DNA): TGTGCCAGCAGCCCCAGGGCAGCAGATACGCAGTATTTT. The full variable domain, its missing parts supplied by reference TRBV7-9 and TRBJ2-3, is DTGVSQNPRHKITKRGQNVTFRCDPISEHNRLYWYRQTLGQGPEFLTYFQNEAQLEKSRLLSDRFSAERPKGSFSTLEIQRTEQGDSAMYLCASSPRAADTQYFGPGTRLTVL.

The rearrangement uses TRBV30 and TRBJ2-7; 7 bases fit TRBD1. Trimming took 3 bases from V and 6 from J; bases not matched to a gene: 14. This CDR3 region has 15 residues. The V gene's germline CDR1 is GTSNPN and CDR2 SVGIG (reference sequence). The CDR3: CAWSAGAGGISEQYF. The DNA for the CDR3 is TGTGCCTGGAGCGCAGGGGCAGGGGGTATTAGCGAGCAGTACTTC.

The gene calls are TRBV18 and TRBJ1-4; D ambiguous. The germline gives CDR1 KGHSH, CDR2 LQKENI. V was pared by 1 base and J by 1 base, with 10 bases between. The CDR3 is 16 amino acids. This CDR3 is CASSPQGMGTNEKLFF. The CDR3 region has the DNA TGTGCCAGCTCACCACAGGGCATGGGAACTAATGAAAAACTGTTTTTT.

The V and J genes are TRBV5-6 and TRBJ1-5; D may be TRBD1 (5 bases). The CDR3 loop spans 15 amino acids. Trimming removed 1 base from V and 2 bases from J, with 10 bases in between. Germline loops: CDR1 SGHDT, CDR2 YYEEEE. CDR3 amino acids: CASSLYRGGNQPQHF. The CDR3 DNA is TGTGCCAGCAGCTTGTATAGGGGAGGCAATCAGCCCCAGCATTTT.

In DNA form, the CDR3 reads TGTGCCAGCAGTCCCCAGGGGAGCTCCTACGAGCAGTACTTC. Protein sequence: CASSPQGSSYEQYF. The chain uses TRBV7-2 and TRBJ2-7; D might be TRBD1 (6 bases). This CDR3 contains 14 residues. Germline lookup yields CDR1 SGHTA and CDR2 FQGNSA. The germline V and J ends were trimmed by 6 bases and 0 bases, with 12 bases remaining between them.

The CDR3 DNA reads TGTGCCAGTAGTAACCAGGCGGGAGGCACTGAAGCTTTCTTT. Protein product: CASSNQAGGTEAFF. This rearrangement joins TRBV19 to TRBJ1-1; D is unclear. Germline CDR1 LNHDA, CDR2 SQIVND (reference sequence). V was shortened by 4 bases and J by 4 bases, with 13 bases between the two germline ends. This CDR3 contains 14 residues.

This clone was counted a single time. The chain joins TRBV7-8 to TRBJ2-1; no reliable D call. This CDR3 has 15 amino acids. V lost 5 bases and J lost 5, with 16 bases in between. From germline, CDR1 is SGHVS and CDR2 FQNEAQ. As DNA, the CDR3 is TGTGCCAGCAGCACCTTAGTTAAGCGAAACAATGAGCAGTTCTTC. It specifies CASSTLVKRNNEQFF.

This rearrangement joins TRBV7-9 to TRBJ2-6, with D unresolved. The ends were cut back, 5 bases at V and 3 bases at J, with 23 bases in the middle. Germline lookup yields CDR1 SEHNR and CDR2 FQNEAQ (reference sequence). This CDR3 has 19 amino acids. The CDR3 DNA is TGTGCCAGCAGCATGAGCCTAGGCTATATCGCCGATGGGGCCAACGTCCTGACTTTC. Its protein is CASSMSLGYIADGANVLTF.

The V and J genes are TRBV24-1 and TRBJ1-5; D is unresolved. Germline V gene sequence: CDR1 KGHDR, CDR2 SFDVKD. V gave up 4 bases and J gave up 0 bases, with 21 bases separating them. The CDR3 spans 19 residues. The CDR3: CATSDGSPRGLYSNQPQHF. In DNA form, the CDR3 reads TGTGCCACCAGTGACGGATCACCCCGAGGGTTGTATAGCAATCAGCCCCAGCATTTT.

The V and J genes are TRBV2 and TRBJ2-5, with no clear D. V was pared by 4 bases and J by 5 bases, with 11 bases between. The CDR3 runs 13 residues. The germline gives CDR1 SNHLY, CDR2 FYNNEI. CDR3: CASSVGPGETQYF. CDR3 bases: TGTGCCAGCAGTGTAGGGCCAGGCGAGACCCAGTACTTC.

The chain combines TRBV6-2 or TRBV6-3 with TRBJ1-2; 9 positions match TRBD1. The CDR3 consists of 12 residues. V lost 4 bases and J lost 8; bases outside the gene matches: 2. CDR1 MNHEY and CDR2 SVGEGT come from the germline V gene. This CDR3 is CASSFGQGGYTF. CDR3 DNA sequence: TGTGCCAGCAGTTTCGGACAGGGGGGCTACACCTTC.

CDR3 protein: CASSQTNTEAFF. CDR3 nucleotides: TGCGCCAGCAGTCAGACGAACACTGAAGCTTTCTTT. This chain uses TRBV10-2 with TRBJ1-1; D gene uncertain. V was trimmed by 5 bases and J by 1 base, leaving 5 bases between them. CDR3 length: 12 amino acids. CDR1 is WSHSY and CDR2 is SAAADI in the germline V gene.